The 27 T cell receptor beta chains below come from one sample, sequenced in a study of blood T cell repertoires in COVID-19. Libraries were prepared by immunoSEQ multiplex PCR; TCRdb keeps only in-frame clonotypes and omits some of them. The table has some 150,000 clones, approximately 86% seen once; the top ten hold around 5.4%. The sample comprised peripheral blood. The receptors shown here come from a human donor in a cohort sampled during active COVID-19.

A word on this clone: The sample has other DNA sequences that encode this CDR3 too. The CDR3 coding sequence is TGTGCCAGCAGCTTATATGGGGGGGGTCAGCCCCAGCATTTT. As protein: CASSLYGGGQPQHF. This chain joins TRBV7-3 and TRBJ1-5, with D possibly TRBD1 on 5 matching bases. Trimming took off 2 bases at V and 6 bases at J, with 11 bases between the two ends. Germline V gives CDR1 SGHTA, CDR2 FQGTGA. This CDR3 is 14 amino acids long.

The chain is built from TRBV28 and TRBJ2-7, with 15 nucleotides matching TRBD2. This CDR3 spans 16 amino acids. After removal of 5 bases from V and 5 bases from J, the junction contained 7 bases not matched to a gene. Germline V gene data show CDR1 as MDHEN and CDR2 as SYDVKM. CDR3 residues: CASSPGTSGRYDEQYF. The DNA of the CDR3 is TGTGCCAGCAGTCCTGGGACTAGCGGGAGGTATGACGAGCAGTACTTC.

This clone was seen a single time. The chain carries TRBV10-1 and TRBJ2-7; D perhaps matches TRBD1 (5 bases). The CDR3 is 14 amino acids. Germline CDR1 WNHNN, CDR2 SYGVQD (reference sequence). Trimming took off 2 bases at V and 4 bases at J, with 12 bases between the two ends. In nucleotides, the CDR3 is TGCGCCAGCAGTGAGCGGCAGGGCCGATACGAGCAGTACTTC. Its protein is CASSERQGRYEQYF.

This chain links TRBV27 with TRBJ1-6; 7 bases map to TRBD1. The CDR3 runs to 13 residues. V lost 10 bases and J lost 7; bases outside the gene matches: 7. Germline values: CDR1 MNHEY, CDR2 SMNVEV (reference sequence). As DNA, the CDR3 is TGTGCCACCCGCCAAGGGGGCAATTCACCCCTCCACTTT. It codes for CATRQGGNSPLHF.

This chain connects TRBV3-1 (or the pseudogene TRBV3-2) to TRBJ1-1; D uncertain. V was cut by 1 base and J by 7 bases, with 7 bases left in between. Germline V CDR1 and CDR2: LGHDT, YNNKEL (reference sequence). The CDR3 loop spans 12 amino acids. The CDR3, as DNA: TGTGCCAGCAGCCAAGCCCGGGGTGAAGCTTTCTTT. It encodes CASSQARGEAFF.

The chain employs TRBV20-1 and TRBJ1-1, with 8 bases identical to TRBD1. CDR3 length: 11 amino acids. Trimming cost V 6 bases and J 8 bases; bases outside gene matches: 5. From germline, CDR1 is DFQATT and CDR2 SNEGSKA (reference sequence). The CDR3 nucleotides are TGCAGTGCACGACGGGACAGGGAAGCTTTCTTT. Encoded protein: CSARRDREAFF.

The chain uses TRBV18 and TRBJ2-7; D is possibly TRBD1 (7 bases). V lost 5 bases to trimming and J lost 2 bases, with 19 bases between them. Germline-derived CDR1 and CDR2 are KGHSH and LQKENI. This CDR3 has 16 residues. The chain's CDR3 is CASSALGQRVPYEQYF. The CDR3 coding sequence is TGTGCCAGCTCAGCTCTGGGACAGCGGGTCCCCTACGAGCAGTACTTC.

The chain couples TRBV10-2 to TRBJ2-7, with 14 bases lining up with TRBD2. The length of the CDR3 is 17 residues. Germline CDR1 reads WSHSY; CDR2 reads SAAADI. V lost 0 bases, J lost 4 bases, and 5 bases stayed unmatched. CDR3 sequence reads: CASSESGRTSGGYEQYF. CDR3 in DNA: TGCGCCAGCAGTGAGTCAGGGCGGACTAGCGGGGGGTACGAGCAGTACTTC.

DNA for the CDR3: TGTGCCACCAGTGACCGGACTAGCGCCGAGGGGATAGATACGCAGTATTTT. Translated: CATSDRTSAEGIDTQYF. The chain employs TRBV24-1 and TRBJ2-3; 9 nucleotides agree with TRBD2. The junction had 12 bases not matched to a gene; V was cut back by 4 bases and J by 5 bases. Germline values: CDR1 KGHDR, CDR2 SFDVKD. The CDR3 consists of 17 residues.

V and J are TRBV5-1 and TRBJ2-7, with no clear D. Trimming removed 0 bases from V and 7 bases from J, with 17 bases in between. Germline-derived CDR1 and CDR2 are SGHRS and YFSETQ. This CDR3 is built from 15 residues. The DNA for the CDR3 is TGCGCCAGCAGCTTGGATAGCACATCAAATCGGGAGCAGTACTTC. Amino acids: CASSLDSTSNREQYF.

J is TRBJ1-1 and V is TRBV24-1, with 9 bases fitting TRBD1. The CDR3 length is 18 residues. Germline lookup yields CDR1 KGHDR and CDR2 SFDVKD. After removal of 4 bases from V and 0 bases from J, the junction contained 11 bases not matched to a gene. The CDR3 spells CATSDRDRAANMNTEAFF. The CDR3 DNA reads TGTGCCACCAGTGACCGGGACAGGGCCGCTAACATGAACACTGAAGCTTTCTTT.

The chain recombines TRBV19 with TRBJ2-1; 10 nucleotides agree with TRBD1. The V gene's germline CDR1 is LNHDA and CDR2 SQIVND (reference sequence). The CDR3 has 15 amino acids. J gave up 6 bases and V 8 bases, and 10 bases lay outside the gene matches. CDR3 sequence: CASSDDRGLPNEQFF. DNA for the CDR3: TGTGCCAGTTCTGATGACAGGGGGCTGCCCAATGAGCAGTTCTTC.

The CDR3 here is CASRGDREAVVGYSPLHF. In nucleotides, the CDR3 is TGTGCCAGCAGGGGGGACAGGGAAGCGGTAGTGGGATATTCACCCCTCCACTTT. The gene calls are TRBV28 and TRBJ1-6; 9 positions agree with TRBD1. Germline lookup yields CDR1 MDHEN and CDR2 SYDVKM. The length of the CDR3 is 18 residues. Germline trimming cut 6 bases from V and 8 bases from J; bases unmatched to any gene: 17.

The chain employs TRBV28 and TRBJ2-7; 9 positions match TRBD1. V was pared by 6 bases and J by 5 bases, with 11 bases of the junction left unmatched. This CDR3 has 15 amino acids. Germline V gene lookup returns CDR1 MDHEN and CDR2 SYDVKM. CDR3 sequence (DNA): TGTGCCAGCAGCCACCCTCCGGGACAGGGCGACGAGCAGTACTTC. The encoded protein is CASSHPPGQGDEQYF. The full variable domain, rest sourced from reference TRBV28 and TRBJ2-7, is DVKVTQSSRYLVKRTGEKVFLECVQDMDHENMFWYRQDPGLGLRLIYFSYDVKMKEKGDIPEGYSVSREKKERFSLILESASTNQTSMYLCASSHPPGQGDEQYFGPGTRLTVT.

In this sample, this clone turned up a few times. The V call is TRBV2, the J call TRBJ2-7; 10 positions agree with TRBD2. The V gene's germline CDR1 is SNHLY and CDR2 FYNNEI. The CDR3 covers 14 residues. V lost 1 base, J lost 11 bases, and 8 bases stayed unmatched. CDR3 protein: CASSEGVLAGIEYF. In DNA form, the CDR3 reads TGTGCCAGCAGTGAAGGTGTACTAGCGGGGATCGAGTACTTC.

The V call is TRBV29-1, the J call TRBJ2-1, with 8 positions matching TRBD2. Trimming cost V 5 bases and J 1 base; bases outside gene matches: 19. Germline CDR1 is SQVTM and CDR2 is ANQGSEA. The CDR3 consists of 19 residues. DNA of the CDR3: TGCAGCGTTACCGACAGTTCCCACGGCGCTAGCGGGTCCTACAATGAGCAGTTCTTC. It yields the protein CSVTDSSHGASGSYNEQFF.

The V gene is TRBV18, the J gene TRBJ2-1, with TRBD2 identical over 9 bases. J lost 0 bases, V lost 3 bases, and 12 bases had no gene match. The CDR3 consists of 19 residues. Per the germline V gene, CDR1 is KGHSH and CDR2 is LQKENI. The DNA for the CDR3 is TGTGCCAGCTCACCCCCCGGTAGCGGGGGCTTCATCTCCTACAATGAGCAGTTCTTC. Amino acid sequence: CASSPPGSGGFISYNEQFF.

The chain is built from TRBV27 and TRBJ2-1; maybe TRBD1 (5 bases). This CDR3 contains 13 residues. Germline CDR1 is MNHEY and CDR2 is SMNVEV (reference sequence). V lost 7 bases to trimming and J lost 5 bases, with 12 bases between them. The DNA for the CDR3 is TGTGCCAGCACCGACAGACAAAACAATGAGCAGTTCTTC. It is translated as CASTDRQNNEQFF.

This chain links TRBV4-2 with TRBJ1-4, with 11 bases fitting TRBD1. The CDR3 extends over 16 amino acids. V was pared by 0 bases and J by 7 bases, with 4 bases of the junction left unmatched. Germline CDR1 is LGHNA and CDR2 is YNFKEQ. The CDR3 sequence: CASSQERDRGVEKLFF. The CDR3 bases are TGTGCCAGCAGCCAAGAAAGGGACAGGGGGGTTGAAAAACTGTTTTTT.

This clone was detected once. CDR3 sequence: CASSSGSLTGQETQYF. The CDR3 DNA sequence: TGTGCCAGCAGCTCCGGGTCTCTTACCGGCCAAGAGACCCAGTACTTC. The J gene is TRBJ2-5, the V gene TRBV11-2, with D hard to call. This CDR3 comprises 16 residues. The germline V gene encodes CDR1 SGHAT and CDR2 FQNNGV. V shed 4 bases and J shed 1 base, with 16 bases lying between them.

V is TRBV10-2 and J is TRBJ2-2, with a possible D match to TRBD2 (7 bases). The CDR3 is 21 amino acids. CDR1 WSHSY and CDR2 SAAADI come from the germline V gene. Trimming removed 7 bases from V and 3 bases from J, with 33 bases in between. In DNA, the CDR3 is TGCGCCAGCAACCCTAGAGCCAGAGGGGAGGGTCGGGGGCCGGACACCGGGGAGCTGTTTTTT. Translation: CASNPRARGEGRGPDTGELFF.

V is TRBV28 and J is TRBJ1-5; 8 bases are shared with TRBD1. The germline V gene has CDR1 MDHEN and CDR2 SYDVKM. This CDR3 comprises 19 residues. With V trimmed by 8 bases and J by 6 bases, 24 bases remained unmatched. The CDR3 sequence: CASAIYPLTPRGQSQPQHF. The CDR3 DNA sequence: TGTGCCAGCGCCATCTACCCCTTGACACCCAGGGGGCAAAGTCAGCCCCAGCATTTT.

V gene TRBV28 combines with J gene TRBJ1-2; TRBD1 is a possible D gene (5 bases). Looked up from germline, CDR1 is MDHEN and CDR2 is SYDVKM. V lost 11 bases and J 8 bases, leaving 21 bases between the germline ends. This CDR3 comprises 13 residues. The CDR3 nucleotides read TGTGCCGGAAGGGGTCCTCTCCGTAGCGGCTACACCTTC. Its translation: CAGRGPLRSGYTF.

This clone appeared a single time. The chain carries TRBV5-1 and TRBJ2-1, with 13 bases fitting TRBD2. In germline, CDR1 is SGHRS, CDR2 YFSETQ. Germline trimming cut 4 bases from V and 3 bases from J; bases unmatched to any gene: 4. There are 16 residues in the CDR3. CDR3 amino acids: CASSQGTSGNYNEQFF. Here the CDR3 DNA reads TGCGCCAGCAGCCAAGGGACTAGCGGGAACTACAATGAGCAGTTCTTC.

The chain combines TRBV27 with TRBJ2-3; no clear D. The CDR3 runs 15 residues. The V end lost 10 bases, the J end lost 4 bases, and 21 bases lay between the germline ends. CDR1 MNHEY and CDR2 SMNVEV come from the germline V gene (reference sequence). The CDR3 coding sequence is TGTGCCACCAGAAGAGTCTCCCCTGTCCCAGATACGCAGTATTTT. Its translation: CATRRVSPVPDTQYF.

This clone showed up just a few times. The genes are TRBV2 and TRBJ1-1; 8 bases match TRBD1. The CDR3 covers 17 residues. V shed 0 bases, J shed 5 bases, and the junction held 11 bases outside the gene matches. Germline V gene sequence: CDR1 SNHLY, CDR2 FYNNEI. The CDR3 sequence: CASSEARQGARGTEAFF. CDR3 DNA sequence: TGTGCCAGCAGTGAAGCCAGGCAGGGGGCGAGGGGTACTGAAGCTTTCTTT.

V and J are TRBV7-8 and TRBJ2-2; TRBD2 aligns across 10 bases. The germline V gene has CDR1 SGHVS and CDR2 FQNEAQ. With V trimmed by 1 base and J by 5 bases, 10 bases remained unmatched. The CDR3 has 18 residues. The CDR3 loop is CASSLGLSGGARTGELFF. Here the CDR3 DNA reads TGTGCCAGCAGCTTAGGATTGAGCGGGGGGGCGAGAACCGGGGAGCTGTTTTTT.